The rows below give T cell receptor beta chains drawn from one sample of a study of metastatic and nonmetastatic thyroid tumors. MiXCR reprocessed the PCR reads for TCRdb. The repertoire includes about 35,000 clones, around 20% of them detected once, and around 19% sits in the top ten. Sample: blood. These receptors all stem from a female donor with papillary thyroid cancer or a benign thyroid nodule (not recorded which). Some clones in this sample may be carry-over from other donors' samples. Each CDR3 is given with its conserved first and last residue. Fields, in order: J gene, clone size, V gene, D gene, CDR3 protein, CDR3 DNA. The D gene is left open where the match is weak. Clone sizes are given selectively: once, few, many, or a class where the clone is expanded.

TRBJ1-2,few,TRBV2,-,CASSPTVTGQYGYTF,TGTGCCAGTAGTCCTACAGTAACAGGGCAATATGGCTACACCTTC
TRBJ1-3,-,TRBV6-6,-,CASSRYLGDSPSGNTIYF,TGTGCCAGCAGTCGGTACCTTGGTGACAGCCCCTCTGGAAACACCATATATTTT
TRBJ2-3,many,TRBV5-1,-,CASSVDQSGRSQYF,TGCGCCAGCAGCGTAGACCAATCGGGAAGGTCGCAGTATTTT
TRBJ2-2,many,TRBV9,TRBD2,CASSVAHVLAGGIGELFF,TGTGCCAGCAGCGTAGCTCATGTGCTAGCGGGAGGTATCGGGGAGCTGTTTTTT
TRBJ2-6,many,TRBV2,-,CASSGSSSGANVLTF,TGTGCCAGCAGCGGATCTAGCTCTGGGGCCAACGTCCTGACTTTC
TRBJ1-4,-,TRBV7-2,TRBD1,CASSQGVEKLFF,TGTGCCAGCAGCCAGGGGGTGGAAAAACTGTTTTTT
TRBJ2-5,many,TRBV5-5,-,CASSLGAGMETQYF,TGTGCCAGCAGCTTGGGGGCAGGGATGGAGACCCAGTACTTC
TRBJ2-7,many,TRBV3-1,TRBD1,CASSRTGGGYEQYF,TGTGCCAGCAGCCGGACAGGGGGCGGTTACGAGCAGTACTTC
TRBJ2-1,many,TRBV11-2,TRBD1,CASSLDRGFYNEQFF,TGTGCCAGCAGCCTGGACAGGGGATTTTACAATGAGCAGTTCTTC
TRBJ2-7,many,TRBV5-6,TRBD1,CASSRQGSTQQYF,TGTGCCAGCAGCCGACAGGGGTCTACGCAGCAGTACTTC
TRBJ1-1,many,TRBV25-1,-,CASSESRAEAFF,TGTGCCAGCAGTGAAAGTCGGGCTGAAGCTTTCTTT
TRBJ1-5,-,TRBV20-1,-,CIATTLDVLNQPQHF,TGCATTGCTACCACCCTCGACGTACTCAATCAGCCCCAGCATTTT
TRBJ2-7,medium-sized,TRBV6-5,TRBD1,CASSTRDRSSYEQYF,TGTGCCAGCAGTACTCGGGACAGAAGCTCCTACGAGCAGTACTTC
TRBJ1-2,many,TRBV20-1,-,CGGGGHPYGYTF,TGCGGAGGGGGGGGGCACCCCTATGGCTACACCTTC
TRBJ1-2,many,TRBV7-9,-,CASSFQNYGYTF,TGTGCCAGCAGCTTTCAGAACTATGGCTACACCTTC
TRBJ1-1,once,TRBV7-3,-,CVSSLSVNTESFF,TGTGTCAGCAGCTTAAGTGTGAACACTGAATCTTTCTTT
TRBJ2-2,-,TRBV5-4,TRBD2,CASSLGLAVTGELFF,TGTGCCAGCAGCTTAGGCCTAGCGGTTACCGGGGAGCTGTTTTTT
TRBJ2-2,-,TRBV27,-,CASGGGLGRRTGELFF,TGTGCCAGCGGGGGGGGGCTGGGGCGGAGGACCGGGGAGCTGTTTTTT
TRBJ1-2,few,TRBV6-1,-,CASNAAIANYGYTF,TGTGCCAGCAATGCTGCCATAGCTAACTATGGCTACACCTTC
TRBJ1-2,-,TRBV28,-,CASKVSNYGYTF,TGTGCCAGTAAGGTATCTAACTACGGCTACACCTTC
TRBJ1-1,-,TRBV9,TRBD1,CASSVEGQGGTEAFF,TGTGCCAGCAGCGTAGAGGGACAGGGTGGAACTGAAGCTTTCTTT
TRBJ2-7,-,TRBV2,-,CASSEEGGTLGDQYF,TGTGCCAGCAGTGAAGAAGGCGGGACTCTCGGGGATCAGTACTTC
TRBJ2-7,-,TRBV9,TRBD2,CASSGKSGRSDEQYF,TGTGCCAGCAGCGGAAAGAGCGGGAGGTCTGACGAGCAGTACTTT
TRBJ1-6,-,TRBV28,-,CASRQGSHSSPLHF,TGTGCCAGCAGGCAGGGTTCGCATAGTTCACCCCTCCACTTT
TRBJ1-1,many,TRBV20-1,-,CRRGLNTEAFF,TGCAGACGGGGTTTGAACACTGAAGCTTTCTTT
TRBJ2-3,-,TRBV20-1,TRBD2,CSAISSGRLDTQYF,TGCAGTGCTATATCCAGCGGGAGGTTAGATACGCAGTATTTT
TRBJ2-1,-,TRBV6-1,-,CASSEFFCEQFF,TGTGCCAGCAGTGAATTCTTTTGTGAACAGTTCTTC
TRBJ2-5,many,TRBV20-1,-,CSAPRRGQETQYF,TGCAGTGCCCCCCGAAGGGGGCAAGAGACCCAGTACTTC
TRBJ1-4,many,TRBV27,TRBD1,CASSFKGQGFATNEKLFF,TGTGCCAGCAGTTTCAAAGGACAGGGGTTCGCAACTAATGAAAAACTGTTTTTT